This paragraph reports one T cell receptor beta chain. Its antigen is still unknown. The sample comes from a study of cytomegalovirus exposure and HLA in healthy donors. Study outcomes and limitations: A cluster of highly shared sequence variants was likely a sequencing artifact.

With 60 Vbeta and 13 Jbeta primers, the PCR was carried out. The assay was immunoSEQ multiplex PCR, and TCRdb's table has in-frame clones only and misses some. The sample table includes 91,000 or so clones. CDR3 length equals 16 residues. V trimming: 0 bases; J trimming: 4 bases; junction bases outside the gene matches: 3. Germline assignment: CDR1 SGHRS and CDR2 YFSETQ. The rearrangement joins TRBV5-1 to TRBJ2-7; 14 positions match TRBD2. Material for sequencing was PBMCs. The TCR was taken from a woman in her 30s in good health and CMV-seronegative. CDR3 nucleotide sequence: TGCGCCAGCAGCTTGGAGGGGACTAGCGGGAGTTACGAGCAGTACTTC. The encoded protein is CASSLEGTSGSYEQYF. Full variable domain (missing parts from reference TRBV5-1 and TRBJ2-7): KAGVTQTPRYLIKTRGQQVTLSCSPISGHRSVSWYQQTPGQGLQFLFEYFSETQRNKGNFPGRFSGRQFSNSRSEMNVSTLELGDSALYLCASSLEGTSGSYEQYFGPGTRLTVT.